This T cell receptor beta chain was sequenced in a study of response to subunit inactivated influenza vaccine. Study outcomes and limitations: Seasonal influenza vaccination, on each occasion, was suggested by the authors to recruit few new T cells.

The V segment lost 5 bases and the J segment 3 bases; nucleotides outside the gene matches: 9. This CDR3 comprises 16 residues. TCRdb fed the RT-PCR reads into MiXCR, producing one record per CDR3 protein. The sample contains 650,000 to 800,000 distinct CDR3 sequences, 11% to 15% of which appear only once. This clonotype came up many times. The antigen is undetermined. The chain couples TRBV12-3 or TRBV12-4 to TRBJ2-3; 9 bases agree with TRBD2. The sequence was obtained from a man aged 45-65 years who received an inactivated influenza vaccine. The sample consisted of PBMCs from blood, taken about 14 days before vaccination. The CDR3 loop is CASSPPRLAETDTQYF. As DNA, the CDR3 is TGTGCCAGCAGTCCGCCACGACTAGCGGAGACAGATACGCAGTATTTT.